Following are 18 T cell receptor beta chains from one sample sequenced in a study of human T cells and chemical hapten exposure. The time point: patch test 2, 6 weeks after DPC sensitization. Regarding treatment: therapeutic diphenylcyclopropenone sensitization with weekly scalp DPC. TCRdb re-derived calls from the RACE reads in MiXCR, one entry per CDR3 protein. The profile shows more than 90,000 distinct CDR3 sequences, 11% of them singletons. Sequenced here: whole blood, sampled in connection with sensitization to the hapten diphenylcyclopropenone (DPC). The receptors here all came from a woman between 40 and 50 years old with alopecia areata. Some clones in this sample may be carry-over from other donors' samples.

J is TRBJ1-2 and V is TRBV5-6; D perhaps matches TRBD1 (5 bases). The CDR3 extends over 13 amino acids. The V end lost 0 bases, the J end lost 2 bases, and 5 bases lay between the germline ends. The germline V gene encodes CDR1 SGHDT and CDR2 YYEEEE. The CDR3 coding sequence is TGTGCCAGCAGCTTGGCAGGGAACTATGGCTACACCTTC. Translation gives CASSLAGNYGYTF. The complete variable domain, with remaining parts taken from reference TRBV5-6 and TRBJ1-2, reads DAGVTQSPTHLIKTRGQQVTLRCSPKSGHDTVSWYQQALGQGPQFIFQYYEEEERQRGNFPDRFSGHQFPNYSSELNVNALLLGDSALYLCASSLAGNYGYTFGSGTRLTVV.

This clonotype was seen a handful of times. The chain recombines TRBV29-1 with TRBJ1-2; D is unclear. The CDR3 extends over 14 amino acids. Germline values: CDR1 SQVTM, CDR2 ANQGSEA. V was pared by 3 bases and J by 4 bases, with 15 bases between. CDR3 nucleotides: TGCAGCGTTGAGCCGGCCGGTTGGAGCTATGGCTACACCTTC. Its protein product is CSVEPAGWSYGYTF.

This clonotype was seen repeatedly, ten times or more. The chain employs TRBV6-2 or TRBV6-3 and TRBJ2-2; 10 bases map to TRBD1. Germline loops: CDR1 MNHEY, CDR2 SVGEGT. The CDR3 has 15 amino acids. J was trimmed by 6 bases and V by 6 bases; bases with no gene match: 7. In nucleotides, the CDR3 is TGTGCCAGCAGGCTCGGACAGGGGGAGGCCGGGGAGCTGTTTTTT. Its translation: CASRLGQGEAGELFF.

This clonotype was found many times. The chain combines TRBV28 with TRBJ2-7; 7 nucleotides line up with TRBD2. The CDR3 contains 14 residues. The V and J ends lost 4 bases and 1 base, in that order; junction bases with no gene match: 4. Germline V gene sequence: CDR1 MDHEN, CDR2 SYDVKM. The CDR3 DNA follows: TGTGCCAGCAGTTCTAGCGGTCAATCCTACGAGCAGTACTTC. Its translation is CASSSSGQSYEQYF.

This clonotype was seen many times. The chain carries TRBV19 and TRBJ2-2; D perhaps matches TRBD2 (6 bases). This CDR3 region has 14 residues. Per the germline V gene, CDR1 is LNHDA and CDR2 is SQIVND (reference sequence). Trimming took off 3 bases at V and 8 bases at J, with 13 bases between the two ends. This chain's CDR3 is CASSIRDSMGELFF. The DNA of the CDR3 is TGTGCCAGTAGTATCCGGGACTCCATGGGGGAGCTGTTTTTT.

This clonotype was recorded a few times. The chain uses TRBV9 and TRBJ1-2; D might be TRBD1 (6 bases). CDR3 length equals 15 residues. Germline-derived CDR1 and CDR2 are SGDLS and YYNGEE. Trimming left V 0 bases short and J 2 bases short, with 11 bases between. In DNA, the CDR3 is TGTGCCAGCAGCGTAGATGGGGACACCAACTATGGCTACACCTTC. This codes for CASSVDGDTNYGYTF.

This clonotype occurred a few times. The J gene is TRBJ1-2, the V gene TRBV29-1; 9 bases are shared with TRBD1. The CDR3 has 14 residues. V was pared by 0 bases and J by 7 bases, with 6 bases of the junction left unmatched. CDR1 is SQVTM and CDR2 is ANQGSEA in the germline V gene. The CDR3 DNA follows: TGCAGCGTTGAAGATTGGAACAGGGGGCTTGGCTACACCTTC. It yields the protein CSVEDWNRGLGYTF. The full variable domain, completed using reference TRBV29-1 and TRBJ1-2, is SAVISQKPSRDICQRGTSLTIQCQVDSQVTMMFWYRQQPGQSLTLIATANQGSEATYESGFVIDKFPISRPNLTFSTLTVSNMSPEDSSIYLCSVEDWNRGLGYTFGSGTRLTVV.

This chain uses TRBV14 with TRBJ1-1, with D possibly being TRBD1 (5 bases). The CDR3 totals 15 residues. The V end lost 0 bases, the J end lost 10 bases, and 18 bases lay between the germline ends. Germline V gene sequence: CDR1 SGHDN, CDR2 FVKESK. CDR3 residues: CASSQDHGRAQGAFF. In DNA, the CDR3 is TGTGCCAGCAGCCAAGATCACGGCAGGGCCCAGGGAGCTTTCTTT.

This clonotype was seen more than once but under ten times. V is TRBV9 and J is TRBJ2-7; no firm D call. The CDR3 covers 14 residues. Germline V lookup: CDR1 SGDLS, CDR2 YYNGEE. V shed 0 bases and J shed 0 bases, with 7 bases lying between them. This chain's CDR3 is CASSVGVSSYEQYF. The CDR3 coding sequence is TGTGCCAGCAGCGTAGGAGTATCCTCCTACGAGCAGTACTTC. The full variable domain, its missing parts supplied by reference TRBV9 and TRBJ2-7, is DSGVTQTPKHLITATGQRVTLRCSPRSGDLSVYWYQQSLDQGLQFLIQYYNGEERAKGNILERFSAQQFPDLHSELNLSSLELGDSALYFCASSVGVSSYEQYFGPGTRLTVT.

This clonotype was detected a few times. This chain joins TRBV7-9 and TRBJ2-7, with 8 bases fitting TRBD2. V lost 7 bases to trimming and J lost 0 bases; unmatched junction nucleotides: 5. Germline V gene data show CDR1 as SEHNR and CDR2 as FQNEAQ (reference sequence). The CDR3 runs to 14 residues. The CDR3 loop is CASTPREGSYEQYF. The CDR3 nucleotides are TGTGCCAGCACTCCACGGGAGGGCTCCTACGAGCAGTACTTC. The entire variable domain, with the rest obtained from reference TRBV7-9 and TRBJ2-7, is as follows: DTGVSQNPRHKITKRGQNVTFRCDPISEHNRLYWYRQTLGQGPEFLTYFQNEAQLEKSRLLSDRFSAERPKGSFSTLEIQRTEQGDSAMYLCASTPREGSYEQYFGPGTRLTVT.

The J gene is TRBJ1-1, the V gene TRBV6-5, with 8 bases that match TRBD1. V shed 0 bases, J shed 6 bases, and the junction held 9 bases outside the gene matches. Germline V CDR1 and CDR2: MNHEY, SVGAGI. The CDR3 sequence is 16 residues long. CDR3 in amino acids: CASSYSMQGARPEAFF. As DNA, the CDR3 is TGTGCCAGCAGTTACTCGATGCAGGGGGCGCGGCCTGAAGCTTTCTTT.

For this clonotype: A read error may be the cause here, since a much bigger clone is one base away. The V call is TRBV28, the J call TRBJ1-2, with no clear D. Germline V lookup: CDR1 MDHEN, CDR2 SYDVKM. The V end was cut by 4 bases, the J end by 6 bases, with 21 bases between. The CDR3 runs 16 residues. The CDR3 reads CASSSPLTRTENGYTF. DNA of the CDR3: TGTGCCAGCAGTTCTCCTCTCACCCGGACCGAGAATGGCTACACCTTC.

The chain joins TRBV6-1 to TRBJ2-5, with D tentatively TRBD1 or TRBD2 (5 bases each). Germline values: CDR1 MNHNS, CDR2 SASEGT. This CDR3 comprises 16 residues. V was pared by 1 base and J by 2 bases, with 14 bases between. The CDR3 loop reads CASSEEFGTIQETQYF. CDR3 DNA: TGTGCCAGCAGTGAAGAGTTCGGGACCATTCAAGAGACCCAGTACTTC.

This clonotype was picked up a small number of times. The CDR3 DNA reads TGCAGCGCCCTACGGACTAGCGGGAGCCCCAATGAGCAGTTCTTC. Encoded protein: CSALRTSGSPNEQFF. The V gene is TRBV29-1, the J gene TRBJ2-1, with 13 bases that match TRBD2. CDR1 and CDR2 (germline): SQVTM, ANQGSEA. Germline trimming cut 7 bases from V and 6 bases from J; bases unmatched to any gene: 9. This CDR3 spans 15 amino acids.

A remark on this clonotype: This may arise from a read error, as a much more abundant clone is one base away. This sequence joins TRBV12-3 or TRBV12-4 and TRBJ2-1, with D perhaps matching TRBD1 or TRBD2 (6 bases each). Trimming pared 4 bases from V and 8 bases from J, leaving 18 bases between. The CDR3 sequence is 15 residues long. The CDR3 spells CASSSPSGASDEQFF. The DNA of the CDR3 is TGTGCCAGCAGTTCACCATCGGGGGCTAGCGATGAGCAGTTCTTC.

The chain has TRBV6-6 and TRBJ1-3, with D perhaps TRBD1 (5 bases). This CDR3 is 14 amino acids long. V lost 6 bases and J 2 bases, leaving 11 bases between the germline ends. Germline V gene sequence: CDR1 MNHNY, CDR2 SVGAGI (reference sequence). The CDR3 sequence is CASRAREAGNTIYF. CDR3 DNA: TGTGCCAGCAGGGCCAGGGAGGCTGGAAACACCATATATTTT.

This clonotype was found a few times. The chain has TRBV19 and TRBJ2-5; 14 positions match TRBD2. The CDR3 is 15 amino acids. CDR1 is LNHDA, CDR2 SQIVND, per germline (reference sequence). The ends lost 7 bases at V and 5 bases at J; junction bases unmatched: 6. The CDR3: CASTRTSGGRETQYF. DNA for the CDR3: TGTGCCAGTACCCGGACTAGCGGGGGGCGGGAGACCCAGTACTTC.

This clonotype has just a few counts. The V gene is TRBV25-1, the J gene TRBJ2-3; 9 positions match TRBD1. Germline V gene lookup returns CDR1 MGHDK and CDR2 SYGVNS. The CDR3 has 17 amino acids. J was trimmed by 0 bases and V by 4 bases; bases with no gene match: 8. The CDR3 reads CASSGPGGQGSTDTQYF. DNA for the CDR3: TGTGCCAGCAGTGGGCCTGGGGGACAGGGAAGCACAGATACGCAGTATTTT.